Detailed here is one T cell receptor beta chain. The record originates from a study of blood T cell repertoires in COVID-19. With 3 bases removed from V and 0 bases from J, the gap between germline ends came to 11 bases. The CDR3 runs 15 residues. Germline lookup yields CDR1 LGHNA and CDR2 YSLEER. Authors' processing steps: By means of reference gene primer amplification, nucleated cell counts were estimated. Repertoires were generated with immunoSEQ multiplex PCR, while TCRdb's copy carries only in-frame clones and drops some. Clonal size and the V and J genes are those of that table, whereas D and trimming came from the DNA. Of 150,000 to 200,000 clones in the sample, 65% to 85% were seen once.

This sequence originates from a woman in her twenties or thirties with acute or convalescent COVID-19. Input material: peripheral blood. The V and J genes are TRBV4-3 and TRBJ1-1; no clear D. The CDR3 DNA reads TGCGCCAGCAGCCACGGCTCGACACTGAACACTGAAGCTTTCTTT. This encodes CASSHGSTLNTEAFF.